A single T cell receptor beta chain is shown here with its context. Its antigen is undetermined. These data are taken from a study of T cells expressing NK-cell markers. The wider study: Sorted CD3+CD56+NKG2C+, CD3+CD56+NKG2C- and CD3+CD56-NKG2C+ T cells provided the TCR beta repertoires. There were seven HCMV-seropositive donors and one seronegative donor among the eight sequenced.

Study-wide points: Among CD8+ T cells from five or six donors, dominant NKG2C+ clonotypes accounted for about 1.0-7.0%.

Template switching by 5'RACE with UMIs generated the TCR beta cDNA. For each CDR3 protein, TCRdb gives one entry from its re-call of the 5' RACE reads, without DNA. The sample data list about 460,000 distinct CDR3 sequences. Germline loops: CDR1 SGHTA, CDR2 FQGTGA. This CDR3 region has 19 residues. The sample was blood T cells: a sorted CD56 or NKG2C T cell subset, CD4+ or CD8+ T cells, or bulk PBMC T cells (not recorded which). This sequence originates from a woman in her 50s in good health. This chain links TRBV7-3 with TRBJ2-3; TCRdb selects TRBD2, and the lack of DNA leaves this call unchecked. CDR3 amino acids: CASSLRAGGIYPSTDTQYF. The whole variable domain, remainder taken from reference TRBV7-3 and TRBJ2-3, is GAGVSQTPSNKVTEKGKYVELRCDPISGHTALYWYRQSLGQGPEFLIYFQGTGAADDSGLPNDRFFAVRPEGSVSTLKIQRTERGDSAVYLCASSLRAGGIYPSTDTQYFGPGTRLTVL.